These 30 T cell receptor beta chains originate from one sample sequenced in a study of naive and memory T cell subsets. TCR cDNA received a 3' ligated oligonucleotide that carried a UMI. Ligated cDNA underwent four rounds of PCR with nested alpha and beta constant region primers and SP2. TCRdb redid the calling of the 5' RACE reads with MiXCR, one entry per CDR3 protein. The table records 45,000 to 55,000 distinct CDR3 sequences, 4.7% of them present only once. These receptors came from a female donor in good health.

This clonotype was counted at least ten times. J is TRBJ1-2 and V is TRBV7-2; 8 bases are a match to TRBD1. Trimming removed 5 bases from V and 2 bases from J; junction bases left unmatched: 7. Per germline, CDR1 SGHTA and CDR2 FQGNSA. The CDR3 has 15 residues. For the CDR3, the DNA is TGTGCCAGCAGCCCTAAGGGACAGGCGAACTATGGCTACACCTTC. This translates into CASSPKGQANYGYTF. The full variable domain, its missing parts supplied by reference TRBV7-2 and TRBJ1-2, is GAGVSQSPSNKVTEKGKDVELRCDPISGHTALYWYRQSLGQGLEFLIYFQGNSAPDKSGLPSDRFSAERTGGSVSTLTIQRTQQEDSAVYLCASSPKGQANYGYTFGSGTRLTVV.

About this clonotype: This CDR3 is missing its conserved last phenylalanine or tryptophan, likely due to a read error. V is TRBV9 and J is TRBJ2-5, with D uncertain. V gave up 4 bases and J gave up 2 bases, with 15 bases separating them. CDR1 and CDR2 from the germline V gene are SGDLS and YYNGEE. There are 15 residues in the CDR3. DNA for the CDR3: TGTGCCAGCAGCAATGGCTGGTCGCAGCAAGAGACCCAGTACCTC. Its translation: CASSNGWSQQETQYL.

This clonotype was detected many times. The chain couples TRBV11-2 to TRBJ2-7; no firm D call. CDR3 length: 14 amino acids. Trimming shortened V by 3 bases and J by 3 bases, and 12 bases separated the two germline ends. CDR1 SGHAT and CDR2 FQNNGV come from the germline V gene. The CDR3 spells CASSFHPDGYEQYF. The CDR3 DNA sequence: TGTGCCAGCAGCTTTCACCCGGACGGCTACGAGCAGTACTTC. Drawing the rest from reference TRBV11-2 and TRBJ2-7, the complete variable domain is EAGVAQSPRYKIIEKRQSVAFWCNPISGHATLYWYQQILGQGPKLLIQFQNNGVVDDSQLPKDRFSAERLKGVDSTLKIQPAKLEDSAVYLCASSFHPDGYEQYFGPGTRLTVT.

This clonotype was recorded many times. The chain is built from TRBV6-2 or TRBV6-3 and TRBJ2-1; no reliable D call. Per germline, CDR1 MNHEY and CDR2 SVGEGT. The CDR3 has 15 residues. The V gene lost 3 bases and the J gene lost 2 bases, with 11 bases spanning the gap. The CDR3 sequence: CASSYSAKTYNEQFF. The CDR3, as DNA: TGTGCCAGCAGTTATTCAGCGAAAACCTACAATGAGCAGTTCTTC.

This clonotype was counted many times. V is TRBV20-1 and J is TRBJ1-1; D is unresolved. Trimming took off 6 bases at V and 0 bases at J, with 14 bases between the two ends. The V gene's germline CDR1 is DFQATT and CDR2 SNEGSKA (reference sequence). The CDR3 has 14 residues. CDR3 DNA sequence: TGCAGTGCCACCGATTACCCAATGAACACTGAAGCTTTCTTT. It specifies CSATDYPMNTEAFF.

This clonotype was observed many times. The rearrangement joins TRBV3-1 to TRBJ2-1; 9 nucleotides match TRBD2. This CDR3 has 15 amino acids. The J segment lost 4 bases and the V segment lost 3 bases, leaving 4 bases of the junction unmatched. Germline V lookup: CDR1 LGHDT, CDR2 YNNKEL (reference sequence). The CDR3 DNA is TGTGCCAGCAGCCATGTAGCGGGAGTTTACAATGAGCAGTTCTTC. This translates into CASSHVAGVYNEQFF.

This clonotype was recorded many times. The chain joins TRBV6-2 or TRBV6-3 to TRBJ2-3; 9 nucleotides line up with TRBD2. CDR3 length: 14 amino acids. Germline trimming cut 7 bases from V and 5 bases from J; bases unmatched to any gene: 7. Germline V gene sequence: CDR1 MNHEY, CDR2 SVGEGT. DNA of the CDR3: TGTGCCAGCACCGTAGCGGGAGCGGGAGATACGCAGTATTTT. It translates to CASTVAGAGDTQYF.

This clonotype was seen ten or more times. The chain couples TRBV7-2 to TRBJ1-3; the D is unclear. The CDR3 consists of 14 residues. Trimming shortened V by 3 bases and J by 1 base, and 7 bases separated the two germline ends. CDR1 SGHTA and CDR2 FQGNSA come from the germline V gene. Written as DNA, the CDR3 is TGTGCCAGCAGCTTTGGTGCTTCTGGAAACACCATATATTTT. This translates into CASSFGASGNTIYF.

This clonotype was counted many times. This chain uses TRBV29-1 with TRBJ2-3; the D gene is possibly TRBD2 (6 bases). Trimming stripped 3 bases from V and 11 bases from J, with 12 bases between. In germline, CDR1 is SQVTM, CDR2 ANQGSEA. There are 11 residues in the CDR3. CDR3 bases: TGCAGCGTTGAGAGAGTGGGGGGGCAGTATTTT. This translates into CSVERVGGQYF.

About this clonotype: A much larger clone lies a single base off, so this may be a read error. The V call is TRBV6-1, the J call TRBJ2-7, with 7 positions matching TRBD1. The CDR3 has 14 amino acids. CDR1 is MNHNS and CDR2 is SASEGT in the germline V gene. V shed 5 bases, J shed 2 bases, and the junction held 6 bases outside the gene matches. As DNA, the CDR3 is TGTGCCAGCAGTTTAATACAGGGGCCCTACGAGCAGTACTTC. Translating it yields CASSLIQGPYEQYF.

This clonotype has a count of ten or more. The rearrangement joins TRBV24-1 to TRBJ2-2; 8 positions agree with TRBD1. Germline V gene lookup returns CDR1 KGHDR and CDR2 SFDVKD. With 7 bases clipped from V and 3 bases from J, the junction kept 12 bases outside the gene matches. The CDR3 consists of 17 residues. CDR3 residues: CATSRTGHRSYTGELFF. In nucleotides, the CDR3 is TGTGCCACCAGCCGGACAGGGCATAGGAGCTACACCGGGGAGCTGTTTTTT.

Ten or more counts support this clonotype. The CDR3 DNA is TGTGCCAGCAGAGACCTCAGGGGGCCGGCCTACGAGCAGTACTTC. Translation gives CASRDLRGPAYEQYF. The chain combines TRBV6-6 with TRBJ2-7, with 8 positions matching TRBD1. Germline assignment: CDR1 MNHNY and CDR2 SVGAGI (reference sequence). The trim removed 6 bases at V and 2 bases at J, leaving 9 bases unmatched. This CDR3 has 15 amino acids.

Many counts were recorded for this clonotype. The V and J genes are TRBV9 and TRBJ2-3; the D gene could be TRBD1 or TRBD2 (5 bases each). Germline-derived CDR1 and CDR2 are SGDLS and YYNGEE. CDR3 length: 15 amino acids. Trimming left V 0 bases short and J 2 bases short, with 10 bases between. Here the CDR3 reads CASSVGIGTTDTQYF. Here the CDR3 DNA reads TGTGCCAGCAGCGTAGGGATAGGGACCACAGATACGCAGTATTTT.

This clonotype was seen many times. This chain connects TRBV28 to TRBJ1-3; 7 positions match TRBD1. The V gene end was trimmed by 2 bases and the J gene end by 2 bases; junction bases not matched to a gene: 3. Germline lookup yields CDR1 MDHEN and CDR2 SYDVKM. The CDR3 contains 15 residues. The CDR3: CASSLGQGAGNTIYF. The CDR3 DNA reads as TGTGCCAGCAGTTTAGGGCAGGGGGCTGGAAACACCATATATTTT.

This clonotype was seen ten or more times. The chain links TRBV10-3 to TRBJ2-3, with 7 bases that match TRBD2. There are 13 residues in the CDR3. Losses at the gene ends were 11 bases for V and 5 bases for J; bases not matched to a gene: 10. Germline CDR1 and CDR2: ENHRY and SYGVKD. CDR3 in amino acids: CASRRESEDTQYF. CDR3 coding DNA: TGTGCCTCGAGGCGGGAGTCCGAAGATACGCAGTATTTT.

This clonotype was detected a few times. The CDR3 nucleotides read TGTGCCAGCAGTTTATGTAATTCACCCCTCCACTTT. Translated: CASSLCNSPLHF. This chain connects TRBV28 to TRBJ1-6; D ambiguous. Looked up from germline, CDR1 is MDHEN and CDR2 is SYDVKM. The V gene lost 0 bases and the J gene lost 6 bases, with 0 bases spanning the gap. CDR3 length: 12 residues. The whole variable domain, remainder taken from reference TRBV28 and TRBJ1-6, is DVKVTQSSRYLVKRTGEKVFLECVQDMDHENMFWYRQDPGLGLRLIYFSYDVKMKEKGDIPEGYSVSREKKERFSLILESASTNQTSMYLCASSLCNSPLHFGNGTRLTVT.

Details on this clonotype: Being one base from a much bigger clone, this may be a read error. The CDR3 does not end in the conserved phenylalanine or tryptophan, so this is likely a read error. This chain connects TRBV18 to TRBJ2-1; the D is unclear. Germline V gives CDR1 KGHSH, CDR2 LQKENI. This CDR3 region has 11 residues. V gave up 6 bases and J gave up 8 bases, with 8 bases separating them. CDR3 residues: CASSQIDEQFI. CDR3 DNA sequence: TGTGCCAGCTCCCAGATAGATGAGCAGTTCATC.

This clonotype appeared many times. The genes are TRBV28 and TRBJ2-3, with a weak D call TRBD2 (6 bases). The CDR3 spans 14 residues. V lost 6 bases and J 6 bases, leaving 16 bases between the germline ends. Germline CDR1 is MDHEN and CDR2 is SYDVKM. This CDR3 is CASRMTPGVDTQYF. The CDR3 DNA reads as TGTGCCAGCAGGATGACACCGGGGGTGGATACGCAGTATTTT.

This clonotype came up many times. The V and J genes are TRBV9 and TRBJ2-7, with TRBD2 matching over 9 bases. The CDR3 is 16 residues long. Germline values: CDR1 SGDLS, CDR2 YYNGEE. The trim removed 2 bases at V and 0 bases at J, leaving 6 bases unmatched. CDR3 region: CASSVLAGALSYEQYF. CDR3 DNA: TGTGCCAGCAGCGTCTTAGCGGGAGCCCTCTCCTACGAGCAGTACTTC.

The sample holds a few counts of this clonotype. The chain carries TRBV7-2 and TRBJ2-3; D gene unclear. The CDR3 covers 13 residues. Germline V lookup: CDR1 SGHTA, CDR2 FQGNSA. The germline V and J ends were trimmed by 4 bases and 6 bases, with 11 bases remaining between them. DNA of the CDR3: TGTGCCAGCAGCTCCGAGTCCTACGATACGCAGTATTTT. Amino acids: CASSSESYDTQYF.

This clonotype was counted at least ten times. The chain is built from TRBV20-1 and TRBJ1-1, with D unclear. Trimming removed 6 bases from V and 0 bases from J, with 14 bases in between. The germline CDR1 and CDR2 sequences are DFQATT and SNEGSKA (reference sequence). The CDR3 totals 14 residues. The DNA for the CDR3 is TGCAGTGCCCAGAGGGCGGGATTGAACACTGAAGCTTTCTTT. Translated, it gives CSAQRAGLNTEAFF.

The CDR3 spells CASSIQGHPQYF. The CDR3, as DNA: TGTGCCAGTAGTATCCAGGGTCACCCGCAGTATTTT. This sequence joins TRBV19 and TRBJ2-3, with D possibly TRBD1 on 5 matching bases. This CDR3 is 12 amino acids long. The germline V gene has CDR1 LNHDA and CDR2 SQIVND (reference sequence). Trimming removed 3 bases at V and 10 bases at J, with 11 bases between.

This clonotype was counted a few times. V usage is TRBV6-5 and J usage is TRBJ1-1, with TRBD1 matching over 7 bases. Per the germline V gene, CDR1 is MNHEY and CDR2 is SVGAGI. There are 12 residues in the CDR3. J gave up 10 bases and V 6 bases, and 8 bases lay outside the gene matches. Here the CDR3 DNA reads TGTGCCAGCAGGTCTACAGGGGAGGGAGCTTTCTTT. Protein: CASRSTGEGAFF.

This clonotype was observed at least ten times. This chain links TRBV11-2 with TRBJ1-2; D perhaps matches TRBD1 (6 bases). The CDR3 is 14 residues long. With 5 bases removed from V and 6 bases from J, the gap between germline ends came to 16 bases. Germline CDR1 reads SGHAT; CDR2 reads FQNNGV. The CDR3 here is CASSLNRVSHGYTF. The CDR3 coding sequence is TGTGCCAGCAGCCTCAACAGGGTGTCGCATGGCTACACCTTC. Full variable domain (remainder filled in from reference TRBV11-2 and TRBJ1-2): EAGVAQSPRYKIIEKRQSVAFWCNPISGHATLYWYQQILGQGPKLLIQFQNNGVVDDSQLPKDRFSAERLKGVDSTLKIQPAKLEDSAVYLCASSLNRVSHGYTFGSGTRLTVV.

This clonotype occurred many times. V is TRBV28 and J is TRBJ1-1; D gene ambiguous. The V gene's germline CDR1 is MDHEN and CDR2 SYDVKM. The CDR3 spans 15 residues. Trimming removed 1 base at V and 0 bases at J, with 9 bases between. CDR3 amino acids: CASSLSVRMNTEAFF. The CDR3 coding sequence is TGTGCCAGCAGTTTATCCGTCAGGATGAACACTGAAGCTTTCTTT.

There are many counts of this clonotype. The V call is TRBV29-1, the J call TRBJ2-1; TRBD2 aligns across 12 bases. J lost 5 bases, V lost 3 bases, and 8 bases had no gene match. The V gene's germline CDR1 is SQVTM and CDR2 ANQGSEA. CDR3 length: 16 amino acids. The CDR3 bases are TGCAGCGTTGATCAGACTAGCGGGAGAGTGAACAATGAGCAGTTCTTC. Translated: CSVDQTSGRVNNEQFF.

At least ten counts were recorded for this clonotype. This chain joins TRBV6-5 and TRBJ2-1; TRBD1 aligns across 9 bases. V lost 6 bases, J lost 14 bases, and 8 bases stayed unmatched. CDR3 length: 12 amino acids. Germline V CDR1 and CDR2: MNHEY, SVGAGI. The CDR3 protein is CASRALQGAEFF. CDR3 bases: TGTGCCAGCAGGGCCTTACAGGGGGCGGAGTTCTTC.

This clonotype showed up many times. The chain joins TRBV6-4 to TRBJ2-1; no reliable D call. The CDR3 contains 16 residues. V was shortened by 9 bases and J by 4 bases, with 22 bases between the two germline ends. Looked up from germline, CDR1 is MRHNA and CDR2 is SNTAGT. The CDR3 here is CASPTPLFTSYNEQFF. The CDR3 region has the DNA TGTGCCAGTCCAACCCCCCTCTTTACTTCGTACAATGAGCAGTTCTTC.

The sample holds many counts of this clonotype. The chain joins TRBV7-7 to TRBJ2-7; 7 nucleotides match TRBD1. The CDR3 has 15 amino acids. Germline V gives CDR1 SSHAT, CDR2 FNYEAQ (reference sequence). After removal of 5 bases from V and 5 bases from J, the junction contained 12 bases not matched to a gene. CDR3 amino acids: CASSPRRTGYDEQYF. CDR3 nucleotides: TGTGCCAGCAGCCCCCGGAGGACAGGATATGACGAGCAGTACTTC.

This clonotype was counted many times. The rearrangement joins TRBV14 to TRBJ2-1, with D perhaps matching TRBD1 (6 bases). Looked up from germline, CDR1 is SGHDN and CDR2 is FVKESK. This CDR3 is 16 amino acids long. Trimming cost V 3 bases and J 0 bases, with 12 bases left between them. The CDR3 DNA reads TGTGCCAGCAGCCATGCCCAGGGGAGCTCCTACAATGAGCAGTTCTTC. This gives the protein CASSHAQGSSYNEQFF.